The subject of this entry is one T cell receptor beta chain. What it recognizes is unknown. This sample was included in a study of shared clonotypes between healthy human individuals. Study-level points and caveats: Rarefaction revealed incomplete sorted-subset sequencing despite large depth.

Some clones are missing from TCRdb's copy, which holds only in-frame ones; the method was immunoSEQ multiplex PCR. The sample contains about 680,000 clones, about three quarters of which appear only once. Germline-derived CDR1 and CDR2 are SGHDN and FVKESK. The CDR3 spans 16 residues. V lost 1 base and J 0 bases, leaving 10 bases between the germline ends. The source material was memory CD4+ T cells sorted from blood. Specified subset: CD45RA-negative fraction. This TCR derives from a woman under 40 in good health. V gene TRBV14 combines with J gene TRBJ1-5, with D unresolved. The CDR3 protein is CASSQVVQYSNQPQHF. CDR3 in DNA: TGTGCCAGCAGCCAAGTCGTACAGTATAGCAATCAGCCCCAGCATTTT. Looking up the rest from reference TRBV14 and TRBJ1-5 gives the full variable domain: EAGVTQFPSHSVIEKGQTVTLRCDPISGHDNLYWYRRVMGKEIKFLLHFVKESKQDESGMPNNRFLAERTGGTYSTLKVQPAELEDSGVYFCASSQVVQYSNQPQHFGDGTRLSIL.